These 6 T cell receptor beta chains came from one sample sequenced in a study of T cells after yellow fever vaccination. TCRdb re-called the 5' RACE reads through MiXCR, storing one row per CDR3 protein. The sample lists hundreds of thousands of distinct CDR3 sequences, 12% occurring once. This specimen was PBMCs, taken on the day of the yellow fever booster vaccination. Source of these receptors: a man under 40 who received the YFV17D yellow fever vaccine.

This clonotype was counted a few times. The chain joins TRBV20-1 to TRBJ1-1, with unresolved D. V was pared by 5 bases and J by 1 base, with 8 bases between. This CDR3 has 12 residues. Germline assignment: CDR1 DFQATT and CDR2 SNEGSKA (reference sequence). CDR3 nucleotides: TGCAGTGCTGGACTTGGGAACACTGAAGCTTTCTTT. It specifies CSAGLGNTEAFF.

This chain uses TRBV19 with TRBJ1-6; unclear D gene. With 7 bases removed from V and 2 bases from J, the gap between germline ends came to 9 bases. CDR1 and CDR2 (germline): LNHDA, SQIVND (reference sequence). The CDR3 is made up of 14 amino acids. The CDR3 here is CASKEGAYNSPLHF. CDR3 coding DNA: TGTGCCAGTAAAGAAGGCGCCTATAATTCACCCCTCCACTTT.

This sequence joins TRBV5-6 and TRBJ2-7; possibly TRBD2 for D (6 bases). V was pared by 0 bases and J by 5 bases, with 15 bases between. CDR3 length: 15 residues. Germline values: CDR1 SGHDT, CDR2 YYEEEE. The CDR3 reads CASSLVGLARNEQYF. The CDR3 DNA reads TGTGCCAGCAGCTTGGTGGGCCTAGCGAGGAACGAGCAGTACTTC.

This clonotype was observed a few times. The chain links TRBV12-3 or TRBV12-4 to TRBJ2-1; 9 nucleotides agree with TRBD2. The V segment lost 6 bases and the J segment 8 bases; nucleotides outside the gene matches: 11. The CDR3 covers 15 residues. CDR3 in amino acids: CASSVTSGYRDEQFF. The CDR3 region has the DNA TGTGCCAGCAGCGTTACTAGCGGGTATAGGGATGAGCAGTTCTTC.

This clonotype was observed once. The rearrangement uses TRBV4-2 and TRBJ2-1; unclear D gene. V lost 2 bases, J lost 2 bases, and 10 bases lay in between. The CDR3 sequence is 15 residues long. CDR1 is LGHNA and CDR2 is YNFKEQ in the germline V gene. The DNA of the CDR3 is TGTGCCAGCAGCCAACCATGGGTGGCCTACAATGAGCAGTTCTTC. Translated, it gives CASSQPWVAYNEQFF.

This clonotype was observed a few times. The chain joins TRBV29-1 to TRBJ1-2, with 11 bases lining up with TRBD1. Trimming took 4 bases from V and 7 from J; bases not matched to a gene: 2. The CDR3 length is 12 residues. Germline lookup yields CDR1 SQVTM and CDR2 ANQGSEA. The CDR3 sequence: CSVGTGGFGYTF. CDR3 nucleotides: TGCAGCGTTGGGACAGGGGGCTTTGGCTACACCTTC.